This TCR beta chain was observed in a study of spatial heterogeneity in lung cancer. Study overall: Detected sequences consistently included more beta-chain ones than alpha-chain ones. There were, on average, more than ten raw-read appearances for each unique TCR and UMI combination.

Stated time point: sample taken at primary tumor resection. Without sorting, whole RNA was sequenced from tumor, nontumor lung or frozen PBMC. Samples were donated by 72 untreated early-stage non-small cell lung cancer patients. Ten or more counts support this clonotype. This CDR3 has 14 amino acids. Trimming cost V 5 bases and J 4 bases, with 11 bases left between them. Germline V gene lookup returns CDR1 MNHNY and CDR2 SVGAGI (reference sequence). TCR cDNA molecules each carried a unique molecular identifier. TCRdb re-called the 5' RACE reads through MiXCR, storing one row per CDR3 protein. This table has over 6,500 distinct CDR3 sequences, about 3.9% appearing once.

The chain joins TRBV6-6 to TRBJ1-4; no clear D gene. Source: normal lung tissue next to the tumor, taken at surgery. The TCR comes from a female donor with early-stage non-small cell lung cancer. The CDR3: CASSQTAGNEKLFF. DNA of the CDR3: TGTGCCAGCAGTCAAACGGCGGGTAATGAAAAACTGTTTTTT.